These 31 T cell receptor beta chains originate from one sample sequenced in a study of beta chain features in type 1 diabetes. The study reverse transcribed the entire isolated RNA, so it sequenced expressed TCRB transcripts. TCRdb's table, derived via immunoSEQ multiplex PCR, lists solely in-frame clones and lacks some. The profile covers some 240,000 clones, with roughly 17% appearing a single time and more than 0.075% taken by the ten largest. No antigen has been identified for these receptors. Notes on the study in general: Patients with Type 1 diabetes showed moderately but significantly shorter TCRB CDR3s in all four CD4+ subsets.

The specimen was naive CD4+ T cells from blood. Source of these receptors: a young man with type 1 diabetes.

This clone has a handful of counts. The rearrangement links TRBV29-1 to TRBJ2-5, with D tentatively TRBD2 (5 bases). V was cut by 7 bases and J by 2 bases, with 20 bases left in between. This CDR3 contains 15 residues. Germline V gene lookup returns CDR1 SQVTM and CDR2 ANQGSEA. CDR3 DNA sequence: TGCAGCGCCAAGAAGATGGGAGCATCACAAGAGACCCAGTACTTC. Its translation: CSAKKMGASQETQYF.

This clone has more than one count but fewer than ten. CDR3 residues: CASSFQDRGYEQYF. CDR3 nucleotide sequence: TGTGCCAGCAGCTTCCAGGACAGGGGCTACGAGCAGTACTTC. The chain uses TRBV9 and TRBJ2-7; 9 nucleotides line up with TRBD1. Looked up from germline, CDR1 is SGDLS and CDR2 is YYNGEE. V lost 4 bases, J lost 3 bases, and 5 bases stayed unmatched. The CDR3 runs 14 residues. Together with reference TRBV9 and TRBJ2-7, the CDR3 gives the full variable domain: DSGVTQTPKHLITATGQRVTLRCSPRSGDLSVYWYQQSLDQGLQFLIQYYNGEERAKGNILERFSAQQFPDLHSELNLSSLELGDSALYFCASSFQDRGYEQYFGPGTRLTVT.

In its sample, this clone was seen a few times. This CDR3 is CASSLVGDRDEQYF. CDR3 DNA: TGTGCCAGCAGCTTAGTAGGGGACAGAGACGAGCAGTACTTC. The J gene is TRBJ2-7, the V gene TRBV7-9; TRBD1 matches at 7 bases. CDR3 size: 14 residues. Germline V gene data show CDR1 as SEHNR and CDR2 as FQNEAQ (reference sequence). Trimming removed 1 base from V and 5 bases from J; junction bases left unmatched: 5.

The chain recombines TRBV6-1 with TRBJ2-1; D gene unclear. V lost 0 bases and J lost 5, with 5 bases in between. The CDR3 is made up of 13 amino acids. From germline, CDR1 is MNHNS and CDR2 SASEGT. The chain's CDR3 is CASSEAENNEQFF. The CDR3 nucleotides are TGTGCCAGCAGTGAAGCGGAGAACAATGAGCAGTTCTTC.

This clone was observed a handful of times. The J gene is TRBJ2-1, the V gene TRBV4-2, with 7 bases matching TRBD1. The CDR3 is made up of 13 amino acids. Germline CDR1 is LGHNA and CDR2 is YNFKEQ. J gave up 8 bases and V 4 bases, and 5 bases lay outside the gene matches. The CDR3 loop reads CASSRQGDDEQFF. The CDR3 coding sequence is TGTGCCAGCAGCCGTCAGGGGGACGATGAGCAGTTCTTC.

This rearrangement joins TRBV2 to TRBJ2-6; D gene unclear. Between the trimmed V and J ends, which lost 6 bases and 1 base, there was a span of 13 bases. The CDR3 loop spans 16 amino acids. Germline V gene data show CDR1 as SNHLY and CDR2 as FYNNEI. As DNA, the CDR3 is TGTGCCAGCAGCGGAGACTTGGCTTCTGGGGCCAACGTCCTGACTTTC. Translated, it gives CASSGDLASGANVLTF.

The chain employs TRBV4-2 and TRBJ2-7; D is uncertain. V lost 0 bases to trimming and J lost 2 bases, with 11 bases between them. Germline-derived CDR1 and CDR2 are LGHNA and YNFKEQ. CDR3 size: 15 residues. CDR3 sequence: CASSQDKVEAYEQYF. As DNA, the CDR3 is TGTGCCAGCAGCCAAGATAAGGTTGAGGCCTACGAGCAGTACTTC.

This rearrangement joins TRBV5-4 to TRBJ2-5; 8 bases are shared with TRBD1. Germline loops: CDR1 SGHNT, CDR2 YYREEE (reference sequence). The junction had 5 bases not matched to a gene; V was cut back by 3 bases and J by 4 bases. CDR3 length equals 14 residues. CDR3 DNA: TGTGCCAGCAGCTCGGGACAGGTGGGAGAGACCCAGTACTTC. Translating it yields CASSSGQVGETQYF.

The rearrangement links TRBV29-1 to TRBJ2-3; D possibly corresponds to TRBD2 (6 bases). The CDR3 covers 14 residues. The germline gives CDR1 SQVTM, CDR2 ANQGSEA. Trimming removed 1 base from V and 0 bases from J, with 8 bases in between. The CDR3 sequence: CSVEAGVSTDTQYF. The CDR3 bases are TGCAGCGTTGAAGCGGGGGTTAGCACAGATACGCAGTATTTT.

This chain uses TRBV7-9 with TRBJ1-2; D is perhaps TRBD1 (5 bases). Germline CDR1 reads SEHNR; CDR2 reads FQNEAQ (reference sequence). The CDR3 has 14 residues. V lost 5 bases and J lost 6, with 16 bases in between. The CDR3 DNA reads TGTGCCAGCAGCGGACTTCGGGGCTCGGATGGCTACACCTTC. Residues: CASSGLRGSDGYTF.

V gene TRBV11-3 combines with J gene TRBJ2-3, with D perhaps matching TRBD1 or TRBD2 (5 bases each). CDR1 and CDR2 (germline): SGHNT, YENEEA. The CDR3 extends over 15 amino acids. The V end lost 5 bases, the J end lost 3 bases, and 15 bases lay between the germline ends. CDR3 region: CASSLSGSRTDTQYF. The DNA for the CDR3 is TGTGCCAGCAGCCTATCAGGGAGCCGGACAGATACGCAGTATTTT.

This clone was counted between two and nine times. The rearrangement uses TRBV28 and TRBJ1-3, with D perhaps matching TRBD1 (5 bases). The length of the CDR3 is 12 residues. V lost 3 bases and J 14 bases, leaving 14 bases between the germline ends. Germline values: CDR1 MDHEN, CDR2 SYDVKM. The CDR3 DNA follows: TGTGCCAGCAGTTTTGCGGACATTCAATTATATTTT. Translation: CASSFADIQLYF.

This clone turned up a few times. The chain has TRBV7-2 and TRBJ2-5; D may be TRBD1 (6 bases). The length of the CDR3 is 13 residues. Germline-derived CDR1 and CDR2 are SGHTA and FQGNSA. V was cut by 3 bases and J by 3 bases, with 8 bases left in between. The DNA for the CDR3 is TGTGCCAGCAGCTTTTGGACAGAAGAGACCCAGTACTTC. Translated, it gives CASSFWTEETQYF.

The V gene is TRBV21-1, the J gene TRBJ2-5; the table's D call TRBD1 went unverified against the DNA. TRBV21-1 is annotated as a pseudogene. The CDR3 is made up of 16 amino acids. DNA of the CDR3: TGTGCCAGCAGCAAAGTCCGCAGGGCCCCAAGAGGGACCCAGTACTTC. Its protein product is CASSKVRRAPRGTQYF.

This clone was detected only a few times. V usage is TRBV7-2 and J usage is TRBJ2-5; weak D call: TRBD2 (5 bases). CDR3 length: 14 residues. Deletions cut 4 bases from V and 6 bases from J, with 15 bases between. Germline CDR1 SGHTA, CDR2 FQGNSA. CDR3 bases: TGTGCCAGCAGCTCTCGAAGAGGGTTGCAGACCCAGTACTTC. Protein sequence: CASSSRRGLQTQYF.

This clone has just a few counts. Other DNA sequences in the sample encode the same CDR3. The rearrangement uses TRBV5-1 and TRBJ2-1, with D unclear. V was pared by 0 bases and J by 8 bases, with 3 bases between. The CDR3 has 11 residues. Germline V gene sequence: CDR1 SGHRS, CDR2 YFSETQ. The CDR3: CASSLEHEQFF. The CDR3 coding sequence is TGCGCCAGCAGCTTGGAGCATGAGCAGTTCTTC.

The chain links TRBV29-1 to TRBJ2-2; tentatively, D is TRBD1 (6 bases). Germline V CDR1 and CDR2: SQVTM, ANQGSEA. The CDR3 extends over 14 amino acids. The V and J ends lost 4 bases and 1 base respectively, with 10 bases between them. The CDR3 DNA follows: TGCAGCGTTGCAAGGACAGAGAACACCGGGGAGCTGTTTTTT. This sequence encodes CSVARTENTGELFF.

This clone showed up just a few times. At one of its ends the junction is not consistent with the germline gene, which may arise from a read error. The chain has TRBV29-1 and TRBJ2-7, with 11 bases aligning to TRBD2. Germline CDR1 reads SQVTM; CDR2 reads ANQGSEA. The CDR3 sequence is 16 residues long. CDR3 coding DNA: TGCAGCGCTGAAGGGTGGACTAGCGGGCCGGAAGGGGAGCAGTACTTC. This translates into CSAEGWTSGPEGEQYF.

The gene calls are TRBV5-4 and TRBJ1-4; no firm D call. This CDR3 is 15 amino acids long. Trimming left V 4 bases short and J 0 bases short, with 10 bases between. Germline V gene lookup returns CDR1 SGHNT and CDR2 YYREEE (reference sequence). The chain's CDR3 is CASSPGGTTNEKLFF. The CDR3 region has the DNA TGTGCCAGCAGCCCCGGTGGGACAACTAATGAAAAACTGTTTTTT.

V gene TRBV7-9 combines with J gene TRBJ2-1; D unclear. The germline CDR1 and CDR2 sequences are SEHNR and FQNEAQ (reference sequence). Trimming cost V 5 bases and J 6 bases, with 20 bases left between them. The CDR3 contains 16 residues. The CDR3 sequence is CASSPSVGPTGNEQFF. The CDR3 DNA follows: TGTGCCAGCAGCCCCTCCGTCGGCCCAACCGGCAATGAGCAGTTCTTC.

This clone was counted a few times. The missing conserved phenylalanine or tryptophan at the end of this CDR3 makes a read error likely. The limits of the CDR3 on the DNA are not certain, so only TCRdb's listed CDR3 is given. This rearrangement joins TRBV7-2 to TRBJ2-4; TRBD1, as called in the table, went unchecked against the DNA. CDR1 is SGHTA and CDR2 is FQGNSA in the germline V gene. The CDR3 numbers 12 amino acids, ends counted. CDR3 sequence: CASSGRQSTFHL.

This clone appeared a few times. The chain is built from TRBV28 and TRBJ2-1, with 7 nucleotides matching TRBD2. CDR1 and CDR2 from the germline V gene are MDHEN and SYDVKM. Losses at the gene ends were 0 bases for V and 6 bases for J; bases not matched to a gene: 8. The CDR3 is 16 residues long. CDR3 DNA sequence: TGTGCCAGCAGTTTATGGTCTAGCGGAAAGGGCAATGAGCAGTTCTTC. It specifies CASSLWSSGKGNEQFF.

The chain joins TRBV29-1 to TRBJ2-2; D remains unclear. The V gene's germline CDR1 is SQVTM and CDR2 ANQGSEA. This CDR3 is 12 amino acids long. Trimming cost V 2 bases and J 8 bases, with 9 bases left between them. CDR3 amino acids: CSVERQTGELFF. CDR3 bases: TGCAGCGTTGAAAGGCAGACGGGGGAGCTGTTTTTT.

The chain has TRBV7-9 and TRBJ1-4; D not certain. The germline CDR1 and CDR2 sequences are SEHNR and FQNEAQ (reference sequence). With 2 bases removed from V and 5 bases from J, the gap between germline ends came to 9 bases. This CDR3 is 14 amino acids long. CDR3 nucleotides: TGTGCCAGCAGCTTAATGACTGGAAATGAAAAACTGTTTTTT. This translates into CASSLMTGNEKLFF. The whole variable domain, remainder taken from reference TRBV7-9 and TRBJ1-4, is DTGVSQNPRHKITKRGQNVTFRCDPISEHNRLYWYRQTLGQGPEFLTYFQNEAQLEKSRLLSDRFSAERPKGSFSTLEIQRTEQGDSAMYLCASSLMTGNEKLFFGSGTQLSVL.

In regard to this clone: This same CDR3 is encoded by further DNA sequences in the sample. The chain links TRBV30 to TRBJ1-5; D call uncertain. The CDR3 runs 13 residues. Germline values: CDR1 GTSNPN, CDR2 SVGIG (reference sequence). Trimming left V 0 bases short and J 0 bases short, with 3 bases between. The CDR3 protein is CAWSVDSNQPQHF. CDR3 sequence (DNA): TGTGCCTGGAGTGTGGATAGCAATCAGCCCCAGCATTTT.

The chain carries TRBV7-2 and TRBJ2-7, with 14 positions matching TRBD2. This CDR3 is 15 amino acids long. V dropped 6 bases and J dropped 4; count of bases not matched to a gene: 5. The germline gives CDR1 SGHTA, CDR2 FQGNSA. DNA of the CDR3: TGTGCCAGCAGGGGTGGGACTAGCGGGAGTTACGAGCAGTACTTC. Residues: CASRGGTSGSYEQYF.

This clone came up a few times. The V call is TRBV7-9, the J call TRBJ2-7; D not resolved. CDR1 SEHNR and CDR2 FQNEAQ come from the germline V gene (reference sequence). V dropped 5 bases and J dropped 3 bases, with 14 bases sitting between them. This CDR3 is built from 14 residues. Here the CDR3 DNA reads TGTGCCAGCAGCCTGCCCCCGAACAGCTACGAGCAGTACTTC. It is translated as CASSLPPNSYEQYF.

This clone turned up a few times. V usage is TRBV2 and J usage is TRBJ2-3; D remains ambiguous. With 4 bases removed from V and 1 base from J, the gap between germline ends came to 6 bases. The V gene's germline CDR1 is SNHLY and CDR2 FYNNEI. The CDR3 has 13 residues. CDR3 in amino acids: CASSVQGTDTQYF. The CDR3 DNA sequence: TGTGCCAGCAGTGTCCAGGGCACAGATACGCAGTATTTT.

The rearrangement links TRBV30 to TRBJ2-7; tentative D call: TRBD1 (6 bases). Germline values: CDR1 GTSNPN, CDR2 SVGIG (reference sequence). The CDR3 length is 14 residues. The ends were cut back, 2 bases at V and 2 bases at J, with 13 bases in the middle. CDR3 sequence: CAWSLDRVAYEQYF. For the CDR3, the DNA is TGTGCCTGGAGTTTGGACAGAGTAGCCTACGAGCAGTACTTC.

This clone was seen a handful of times. The rearrangement joins TRBV14 to TRBJ2-2; tentative D call: TRBD2 (5 bases). V dropped 4 bases and J dropped 10 bases, with 16 bases sitting between them. The CDR3 is 14 residues long. Germline CDR1 reads SGHDN; CDR2 reads FVKESK. The CDR3 sequence is CASSRLLEAVELFF. In nucleotides, the CDR3 is TGTGCCAGCAGCCGACTACTAGAAGCAGTGGAGCTGTTTTTT.

This chain joins TRBV29-1 and TRBJ1-1, with D possibly being TRBD1 (5 bases). V was pared by 2 bases and J by 5 bases, with 9 bases between. There are 12 residues in the CDR3. In germline, CDR1 is SQVTM, CDR2 ANQGSEA. CDR3 region: CSVEPGETEAFF. The CDR3 DNA reads as TGCAGCGTTGAACCGGGGGAAACTGAAGCTTTCTTT.